Following are 11 T cell receptor beta chains from one sample sequenced in a study of T cell responses to AZD1222 COVID-19 vaccine. Here immunoSEQ multiplex PCR was the method, and the copy in TCRdb shows in-frame clones only, minus some. The sample has roughly 180,000 clones; approximately 93% are singletons. The sequencing used peripheral blood, collected 28 days after the second AZD1222 dose. Receptors were obtained from an adult who received the AZD1222 COVID-19 vaccine.

The chain joins TRBV18 to TRBJ2-7; possible D gene TRBD2, 5 bases. Per the germline V gene, CDR1 is KGHSH and CDR2 is LQKENI. The CDR3 is made up of 13 amino acids. Trimming stripped 2 bases from V and 7 bases from J, with 12 bases between. The CDR3 bases are TGTGCCAGCTCACCAGTAGAGGGCCGGGAGCAGTACTTC. Amino acids: CASSPVEGREQYF. Supplemented by reference TRBV18 and TRBJ2-7, the full variable domain reads NAGVMQNPRHLVRRRGQEARLRCSPMKGHSHVYWYRQLPEEGLKFMVYLQKENIIDESGMPKERFSAEFPKEGPSILRIQQVVRGDSAAYFCASSPVEGREQYFGPGTRLTVT.

This chain's CDR3 is CASSLTDPRGSNQPQHF. The CDR3, as DNA: TGTGCCAGCAGTCTTACAGATCCTAGGGGGAGCAATCAGCCCCAGCATTTT. The V call is TRBV6-6, the J call TRBJ1-5; D is possibly TRBD1 (6 bases). V lost 5 bases to trimming and J lost 1 base, with 18 bases between them. Germline V gene data show CDR1 as MNHNY and CDR2 as SVGAGI (reference sequence). The CDR3 has 17 amino acids.

The chain employs TRBV5-1 and TRBJ1-6, with 10 bases aligning to TRBD1. The CDR3 consists of 14 residues. Germline assignment: CDR1 SGHRS and CDR2 YFSETQ. The trim removed 3 bases at V and 10 bases at J, leaving 4 bases unmatched. The CDR3 DNA reads as TGCGCCAGCAGCTCCGGGACAGGGGTCTCACCCCTCCACTTT. Protein sequence: CASSSGTGVSPLHF.

The chain couples TRBV24-1 to TRBJ2-7, with D perhaps TRBD1 or TRBD2 (7 bases each). Germline lookup yields CDR1 KGHDR and CDR2 SFDVKD. This CDR3 has 15 residues. The ends were cut back, 4 bases at V and 5 bases at J, with 17 bases in the middle. Here the CDR3 reads CATSDPGGEENEQYF. The CDR3 DNA follows: TGTGCCACCAGTGACCCAGGGGGGGAGGAAAACGAGCAGTACTTC.

The chain joins TRBV18 to TRBJ2-7; TRBD2 aligns across 13 bases. J gave up 6 bases and V 5 bases, and 10 bases lay outside the gene matches. Germline values: CDR1 KGHSH, CDR2 LQKENI. This CDR3 has 16 amino acids. In DNA form, the CDR3 reads TGTGCCAGCTCAACCGGGACTAGCGGGACCCTCTCCGAGCAGTACTTC. Encoded protein: CASSTGTSGTLSEQYF.

This clone was recorded once. Written as DNA, the CDR3 is TGTGCCAGCAGTTTATGGGCGGGATCCCGGGAGGGCTACGAGCAGTACTTC. Translation gives CASSLWAGSREGYEQYF. The V call is TRBV27, the J call TRBJ2-7, with TRBD2 identical over 8 bases. Germline V gene sequence: CDR1 MNHEY, CDR2 SMNVEV (reference sequence). The CDR3 has 17 residues. Germline trimming cut 1 base from V and 3 bases from J; bases unmatched to any gene: 11.

The rearrangement joins TRBV5-8 to TRBJ2-2; possibly TRBD1 or TRBD2 for D (5 bases each). This CDR3 comprises 16 residues. The germline CDR1 and CDR2 sequences are SGHTS and YDEGEE. The V end was cut by 0 bases, the J end by 3 bases, with 12 bases between. The CDR3 DNA sequence: TGTGCCAGCAGCTTGGTGGCCGGGGCTCACACCGGGGAGCTGTTTTTT. Encoded protein: CASSLVAGAHTGELFF.

V and J are TRBV7-2 and TRBJ1-2; 7 nucleotides match TRBD1. The V segment lost 3 bases and the J segment 10 bases; nucleotides outside the gene matches: 11. From germline, CDR1 is SGHTA and CDR2 FQGNSA. CDR3 size: 14 residues. The CDR3 sequence is CASSFRGQDRHYTF. CDR3 DNA sequence: TGTGCCAGCAGCTTCCGAGGACAGGATCGTCACTACACCTTC.

The rearrangement links TRBV3-1 (or the pseudogene TRBV3-2) to TRBJ2-7; no clear D. V was trimmed by 4 bases and J by 2 bases, leaving 15 bases between them. This CDR3 spans 15 amino acids. Germline values: CDR1 LGHDT, CDR2 YNNKEL (reference sequence). CDR3 sequence reads: CASSPSMGAAYEQYF. The CDR3 coding sequence is TGTGCCAGCAGCCCCAGTATGGGCGCGGCCTACGAGCAGTACTTC.

The V call is TRBV19, the J call TRBJ2-7; D possibly corresponds to TRBD2 (6 bases). This CDR3 has 15 amino acids. V dropped 5 bases and J dropped 0 bases, with 14 bases sitting between them. The germline V gene has CDR1 LNHDA and CDR2 SQIVND (reference sequence). The CDR3 loop is CASSPLRETSYEQYF. CDR3 bases: TGTGCCAGTAGTCCCCTACGGGAGACCTCCTACGAGCAGTACTTC.

The table lists this clone with a few counts. CDR3 residues: CASSTGGGGSAKNIQYF. CDR3 nucleotides: TGTGCCAGCAGCACCGGTGGGGGGGGCTCCGCCAAAAACATTCAGTACTTC. The rearrangement links TRBV9 to TRBJ2-4; tentatively, D is TRBD2 (7 bases). CDR1 is SGDLS and CDR2 is YYNGEE in the germline V gene. Trimming took 4 bases from V and 1 from J, leaving 18 bases between them. CDR3 length: 17 residues.